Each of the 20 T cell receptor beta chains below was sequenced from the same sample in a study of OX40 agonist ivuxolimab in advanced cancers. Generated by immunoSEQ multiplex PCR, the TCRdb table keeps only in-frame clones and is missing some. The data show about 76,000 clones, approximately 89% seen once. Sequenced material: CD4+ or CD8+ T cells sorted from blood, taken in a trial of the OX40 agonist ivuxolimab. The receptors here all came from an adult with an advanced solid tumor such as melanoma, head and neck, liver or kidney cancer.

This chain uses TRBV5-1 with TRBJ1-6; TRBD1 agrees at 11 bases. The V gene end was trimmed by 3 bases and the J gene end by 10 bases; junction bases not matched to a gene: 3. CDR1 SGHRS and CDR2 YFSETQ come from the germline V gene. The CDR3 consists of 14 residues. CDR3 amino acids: CASSWGQGESPLHF. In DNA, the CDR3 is TGCGCCAGCAGCTGGGGACAGGGGGAATCACCCCTCCACTTT.

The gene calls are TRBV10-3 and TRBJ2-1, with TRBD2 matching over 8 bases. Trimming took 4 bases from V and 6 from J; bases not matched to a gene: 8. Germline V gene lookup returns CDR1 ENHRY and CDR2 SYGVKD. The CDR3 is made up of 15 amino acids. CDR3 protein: CAISASAGVGNEQFF. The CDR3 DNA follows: TGTGCCATCAGTGCCTCAGCGGGAGTGGGCAATGAGCAGTTCTTC.

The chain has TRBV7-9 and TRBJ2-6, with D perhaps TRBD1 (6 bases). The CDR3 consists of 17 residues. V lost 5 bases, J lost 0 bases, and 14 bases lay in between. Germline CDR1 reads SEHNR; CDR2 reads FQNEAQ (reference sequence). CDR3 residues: CASSPRGGRSGANVLTF. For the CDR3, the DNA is TGTGCCAGCAGCCCTAGAGGGGGACGCTCTGGGGCCAACGTCCTGACTTTC. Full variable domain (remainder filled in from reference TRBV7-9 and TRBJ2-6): DTGVSQNPRHKITKRGQNVTFRCDPISEHNRLYWYRQTLGQGPEFLTYFQNEAQLEKSRLLSDRFSAERPKGSFSTLEIQRTEQGDSAMYLCASSPRGGRSGANVLTFGAGSRLTVL.

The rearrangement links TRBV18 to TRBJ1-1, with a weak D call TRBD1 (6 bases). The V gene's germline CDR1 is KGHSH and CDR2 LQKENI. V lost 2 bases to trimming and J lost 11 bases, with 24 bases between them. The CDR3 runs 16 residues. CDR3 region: CASSPESGQFLLDAFF. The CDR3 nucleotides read TGTGCCAGCTCACCAGAATCCGGACAGTTTCTACTAGATGCTTTCTTT.

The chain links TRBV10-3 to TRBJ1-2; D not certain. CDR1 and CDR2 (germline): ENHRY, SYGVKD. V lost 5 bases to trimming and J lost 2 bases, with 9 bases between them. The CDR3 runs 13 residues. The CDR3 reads CAISIMGNYGYTF. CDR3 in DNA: TGTGCCATCAGTATAATGGGGAACTATGGCTACACCTTC.

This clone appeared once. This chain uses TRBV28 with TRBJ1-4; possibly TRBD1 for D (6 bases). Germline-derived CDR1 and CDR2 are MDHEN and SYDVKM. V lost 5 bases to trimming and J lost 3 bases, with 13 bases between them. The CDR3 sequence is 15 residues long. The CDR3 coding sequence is TGTGCCAGCAGTGGGGGGGGCGAGGCTAATGAAAAACTGTTTTTT. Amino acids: CASSGGGEANEKLFF.

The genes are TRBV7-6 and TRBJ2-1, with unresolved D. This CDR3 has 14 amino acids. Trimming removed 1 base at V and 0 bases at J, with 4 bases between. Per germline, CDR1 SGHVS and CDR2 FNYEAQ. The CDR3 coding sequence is TGTGCCAGCAGCTTAGGCGGCTCCTACAATGAGCAGTTCTTC. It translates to CASSLGGSYNEQFF.

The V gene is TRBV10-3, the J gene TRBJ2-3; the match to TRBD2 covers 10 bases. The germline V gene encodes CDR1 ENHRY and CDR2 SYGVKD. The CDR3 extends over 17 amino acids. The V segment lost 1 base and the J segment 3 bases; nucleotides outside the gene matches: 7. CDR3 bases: TGTGCCATCAGTGAGTTAGGTAGCGGGGGGTATACAGATACGCAGTATTTT. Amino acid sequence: CAISELGSGGYTDTQYF.

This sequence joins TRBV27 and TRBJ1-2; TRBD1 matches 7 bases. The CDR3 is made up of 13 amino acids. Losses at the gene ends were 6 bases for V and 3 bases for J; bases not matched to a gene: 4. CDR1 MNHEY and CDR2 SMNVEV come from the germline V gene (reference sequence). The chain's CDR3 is CASRRQGDYGYTF. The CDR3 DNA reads TGTGCCAGCAGGAGACAGGGTGACTATGGCTACACCTTC.

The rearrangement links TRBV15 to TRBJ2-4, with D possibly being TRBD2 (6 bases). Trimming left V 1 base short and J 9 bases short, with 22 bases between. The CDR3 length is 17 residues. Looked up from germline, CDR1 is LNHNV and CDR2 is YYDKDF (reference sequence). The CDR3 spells CATSRVGRPTSVIIQYF. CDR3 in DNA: TGTGCCACCAGCAGAGTTGGGAGGCCCACGTCGGTAATCATTCAGTACTTC.

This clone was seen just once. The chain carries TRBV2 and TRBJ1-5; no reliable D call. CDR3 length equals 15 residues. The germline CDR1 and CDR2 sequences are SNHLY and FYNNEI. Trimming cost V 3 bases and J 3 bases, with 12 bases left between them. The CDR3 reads CASSDSKANNQPQHF. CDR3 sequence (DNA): TGTGCCAGCAGTGATTCAAAGGCCAACAATCAGCCCCAGCATTTT.

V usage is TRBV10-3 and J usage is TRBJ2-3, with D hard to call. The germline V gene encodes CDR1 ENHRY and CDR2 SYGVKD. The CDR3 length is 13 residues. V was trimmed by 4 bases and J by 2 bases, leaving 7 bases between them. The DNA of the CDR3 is TGTGCCATCAGTGGCCAGGACACAGATACGCAGTATTTT. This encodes CAISGQDTDTQYF.

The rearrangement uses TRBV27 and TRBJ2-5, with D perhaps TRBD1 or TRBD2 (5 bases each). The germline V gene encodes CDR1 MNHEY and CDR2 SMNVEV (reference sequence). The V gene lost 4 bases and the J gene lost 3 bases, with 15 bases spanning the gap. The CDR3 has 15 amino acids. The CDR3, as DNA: TGTGCCAGCAGTTCCTTGTGGGGGAGTAAAGAGACCCAGTACTTC. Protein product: CASSSLWGSKETQYF.

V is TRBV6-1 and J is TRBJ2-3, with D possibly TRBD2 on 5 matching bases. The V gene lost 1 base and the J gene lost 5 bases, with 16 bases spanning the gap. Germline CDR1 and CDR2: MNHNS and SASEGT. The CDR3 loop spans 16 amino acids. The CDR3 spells CASSEVRVDSGDTQYF. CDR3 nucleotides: TGTGCCAGCAGTGAAGTGCGAGTGGACTCAGGAGATACGCAGTATTTT.

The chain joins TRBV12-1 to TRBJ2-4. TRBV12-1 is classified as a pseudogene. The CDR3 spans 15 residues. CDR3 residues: CASIGTPFNASFQYF. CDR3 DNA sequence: TGTGCCAGCATCGGGACCCCCTTCAACGCCAGTTTTCAGTACTTC.

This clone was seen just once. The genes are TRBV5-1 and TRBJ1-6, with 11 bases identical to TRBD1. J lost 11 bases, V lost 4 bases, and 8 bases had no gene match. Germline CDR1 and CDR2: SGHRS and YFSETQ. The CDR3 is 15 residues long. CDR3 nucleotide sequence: TGCGCCAGCAGCGAATATGGACAGGGGGCGACACCCCTCCACTTT. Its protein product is CASSEYGQGATPLHF. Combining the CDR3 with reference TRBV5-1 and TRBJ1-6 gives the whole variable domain KAGVTQTPRYLIKTRGQQVTLSCSPISGHRSVSWYQQTPGQGLQFLFEYFSETQRNKGNFPGRFSGRQFSNSRSEMNVSTLELGDSALYLCASSEYGQGATPLHFGNGTRLTVT.

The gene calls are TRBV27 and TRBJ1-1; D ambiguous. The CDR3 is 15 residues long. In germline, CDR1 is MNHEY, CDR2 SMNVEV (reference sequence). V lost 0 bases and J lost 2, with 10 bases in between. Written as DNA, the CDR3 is TGTGCCAGCAGTTTATCCTCGCGGGAAAACACTGAAGCTTTCTTT. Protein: CASSLSSRENTEAFF.

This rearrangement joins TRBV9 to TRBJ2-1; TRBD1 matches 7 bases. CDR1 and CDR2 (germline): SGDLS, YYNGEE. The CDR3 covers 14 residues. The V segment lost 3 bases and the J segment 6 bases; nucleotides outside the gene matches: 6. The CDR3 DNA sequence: TGTGCCAGCAGCGAAAACAGGGGCCTCAATGAGCAGTTCTTC. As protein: CASSENRGLNEQFF.

Written as DNA, the CDR3 is TGTGCCAGCAGATCTCCAGGGGCCACTGAAGCTTTCTTT. This translates into CASRSPGATEAFF. The chain links TRBV5-6 to TRBJ1-1; TRBD1 might be the D (6 bases). Germline V lookup: CDR1 SGHDT, CDR2 YYEEEE. This CDR3 is built from 13 residues. Trimming took 5 bases from V and 4 from J, leaving 12 bases between them.

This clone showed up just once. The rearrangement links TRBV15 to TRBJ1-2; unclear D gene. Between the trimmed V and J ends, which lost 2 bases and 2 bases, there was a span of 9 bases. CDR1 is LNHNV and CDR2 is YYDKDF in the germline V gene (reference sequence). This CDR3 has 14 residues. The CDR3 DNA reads TGTGCCACCAGCAGAAACAAGGAAAACTATGGCTACACCTTC. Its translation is CATSRNKENYGYTF.